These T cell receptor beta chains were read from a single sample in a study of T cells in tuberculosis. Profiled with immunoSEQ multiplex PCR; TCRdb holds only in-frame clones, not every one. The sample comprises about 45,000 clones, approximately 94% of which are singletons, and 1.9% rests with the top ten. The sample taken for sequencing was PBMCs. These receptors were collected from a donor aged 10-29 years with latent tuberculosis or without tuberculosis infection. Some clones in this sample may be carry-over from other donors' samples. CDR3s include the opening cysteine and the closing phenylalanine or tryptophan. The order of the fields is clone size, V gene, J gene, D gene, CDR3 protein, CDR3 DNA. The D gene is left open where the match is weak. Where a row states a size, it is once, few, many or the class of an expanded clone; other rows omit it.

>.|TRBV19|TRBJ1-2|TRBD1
CASSIQQGVRGYTF
TGTGCCAGTAGTATACAACAGGGGGTACGTGGCTACACCTTC
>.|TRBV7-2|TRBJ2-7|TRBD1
CASSSGTGLTYEQYF
TGTGCCAGCAGCTCGGGGACAGGGCTTACCTACGAGCAGTACTTC
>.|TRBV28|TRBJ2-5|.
CASSYKTQYF
TGTGCCAGCAGTTATAAGACCCAGTACTTC
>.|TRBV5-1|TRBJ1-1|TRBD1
CASSGFRGDTEAFF
TGCGCCAGCAGCGGGTTCAGGGGGGACACTGAAGCTTTCTTT
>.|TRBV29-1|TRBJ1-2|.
CSVAPPGQQGYTF
TGCAGCGTTGCCCCTCCGGGACAACAGGGCTACACCTTC
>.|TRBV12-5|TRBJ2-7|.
CASGFAVARPTIEQYF
TGTGCTAGTGGTTTTGCGGTCGCTAGACCTACCATCGAGCAGTACTTC
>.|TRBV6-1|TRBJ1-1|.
CASSQTAGTEAFF
TGTGCCAGCAGTCAGACAGCGGGAACCGAAGCTTTCTTT
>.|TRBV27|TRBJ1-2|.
CASSLAQDTPLGGYTF
TGTGCCAGCAGTTTGGCCCAGGACACCCCCTTGGGTGGCTACACCTTC
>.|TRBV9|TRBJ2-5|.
CASSVRDLGGETQYF
TGTGCCAGCAGCGTACGAGATTTGGGAGGAGAGACCCAGTACTTC
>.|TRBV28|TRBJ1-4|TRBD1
CASSSHRGENEKLFF
TGTGCCAGCAGTTCCCACAGGGGGGAGAATGAAAAACTGTTTTTT
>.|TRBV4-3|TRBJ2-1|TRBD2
CASSQVAGGFNEQFF
TGCGCCAGCAGCCAAGTTGCGGGAGGTTTTAATGAGCAGTTCTTC
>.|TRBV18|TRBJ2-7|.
CASADSSYEQYF
TGTGCCAGCGCGGACAGCTCCTACGAGCAGTACTTC
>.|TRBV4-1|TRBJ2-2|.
CASSQVLTRGDQAGELFF
TGCGCCAGCAGCCAAGTCCTAACCCGCGGGGACCAGGCCGGGGAGCTGTTTTTT
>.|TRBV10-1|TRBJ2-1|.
CASSESLRTARSYNEQFF
TGCGCCAGCAGTGAGTCGTTAAGGACAGCCCGGTCCTACAATGAGCAGTTCTTC
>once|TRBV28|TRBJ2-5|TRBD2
CASTGGLAGAGGETQYF
TGTGCCAGCACGGGGGGGCTAGCGGGAGCCGGGGGGGAGACCCAGTACTTC
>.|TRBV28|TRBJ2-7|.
CASGEAGTFLREYF
TGTGCCAGTGGGGAGGCGGGGACCTTTCTACGCGAGTACTTC
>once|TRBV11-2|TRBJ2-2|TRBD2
CASRIAGAPGELFF
TGTGCCAGCAGAATAGCGGGGGCCCCCGGGGAGCTGTTTTTT
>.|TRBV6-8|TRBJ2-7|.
CASSETSYEQYF
TGTGCCAGCAGTGAAACATCCTACGAGCAGTACTTC
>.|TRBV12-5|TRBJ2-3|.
CASGLANKTIPFTDTQYF
TGTGCTAGTGGTTTGGCAAACAAGACTATCCCGTTCACAGATACGCAGTATTTT
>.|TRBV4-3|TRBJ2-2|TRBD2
CASSHVGLAGTGELFF
TGCGCCAGCAGCCACGTCGGACTAGCGGGGACCGGGGAGCTGTTTTTT
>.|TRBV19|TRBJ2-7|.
CASSIARGSYPYEQYF
TGTGCCAGTAGTATAGCCAGGGGCTCATACCCCTACGAGCAGTACTTC
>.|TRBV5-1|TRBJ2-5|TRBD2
CASSLSGTSGNSETQYF
TGCGCCAGCAGCTTATCCGGGACTAGCGGGAATTCAGAGACCCAGTACTTC
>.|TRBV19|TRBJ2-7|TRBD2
CASTSLAGGSYEQYF
TGTGCCAGTACCAGTTTAGCGGGAGGCTCCTACGAGCAGTACTTC
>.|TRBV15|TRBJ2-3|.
CATSRSLYNTDTQYF
TGTGCCACCAGCAGGTCCCTATATAATACAGATACGCAGTATTTT
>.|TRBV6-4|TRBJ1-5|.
CASSDSAGNQPQHF
TGTGCCAGCAGTGACTCGGCAGGGAATCAGCCCCAGCATTTT
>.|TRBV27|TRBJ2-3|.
CASSLSRDTTDTQYF
TGTGCCAGCAGTTTATCCCGGGACACCACAGATACGCAGTATTTT
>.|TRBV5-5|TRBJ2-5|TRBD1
CASSPDRGEETQYF
TGTGCCAGCAGCCCGGACAGGGGGGAAGAGACCCAGTACTTC